This T cell receptor (beta chain) was observed in a study of blood T cell repertoires in COVID-19. Study details: PBMCs, B-cell-depleted T cells, or T cells provided the cDNA or gDNA that made up the material.

This CDR3 region has 17 residues. Trimming cost V 4 bases and J 9 bases; bases outside gene matches: 13. CDR1 and CDR2 from the germline V gene are ENHRY and SYGVKD. The assay was immunoSEQ multiplex PCR, and TCRdb's table has in-frame clones only and misses some. The table shows around 220,000 clones, with 80% to 85% occurring only once. The J gene is TRBJ2-1, the V gene TRBV10-3, with 12 bases fitting TRBD2. Sequencing used peripheral blood. This TCR derives from a man aged 30 to 45 with active or convalescent COVID-19. This CDR3 is CAISAPGLAGKGGEQFF. The CDR3 DNA is TGTGCCATCAGTGCCCCAGGACTAGCGGGAAAGGGGGGTGAGCAGTTCTTC.